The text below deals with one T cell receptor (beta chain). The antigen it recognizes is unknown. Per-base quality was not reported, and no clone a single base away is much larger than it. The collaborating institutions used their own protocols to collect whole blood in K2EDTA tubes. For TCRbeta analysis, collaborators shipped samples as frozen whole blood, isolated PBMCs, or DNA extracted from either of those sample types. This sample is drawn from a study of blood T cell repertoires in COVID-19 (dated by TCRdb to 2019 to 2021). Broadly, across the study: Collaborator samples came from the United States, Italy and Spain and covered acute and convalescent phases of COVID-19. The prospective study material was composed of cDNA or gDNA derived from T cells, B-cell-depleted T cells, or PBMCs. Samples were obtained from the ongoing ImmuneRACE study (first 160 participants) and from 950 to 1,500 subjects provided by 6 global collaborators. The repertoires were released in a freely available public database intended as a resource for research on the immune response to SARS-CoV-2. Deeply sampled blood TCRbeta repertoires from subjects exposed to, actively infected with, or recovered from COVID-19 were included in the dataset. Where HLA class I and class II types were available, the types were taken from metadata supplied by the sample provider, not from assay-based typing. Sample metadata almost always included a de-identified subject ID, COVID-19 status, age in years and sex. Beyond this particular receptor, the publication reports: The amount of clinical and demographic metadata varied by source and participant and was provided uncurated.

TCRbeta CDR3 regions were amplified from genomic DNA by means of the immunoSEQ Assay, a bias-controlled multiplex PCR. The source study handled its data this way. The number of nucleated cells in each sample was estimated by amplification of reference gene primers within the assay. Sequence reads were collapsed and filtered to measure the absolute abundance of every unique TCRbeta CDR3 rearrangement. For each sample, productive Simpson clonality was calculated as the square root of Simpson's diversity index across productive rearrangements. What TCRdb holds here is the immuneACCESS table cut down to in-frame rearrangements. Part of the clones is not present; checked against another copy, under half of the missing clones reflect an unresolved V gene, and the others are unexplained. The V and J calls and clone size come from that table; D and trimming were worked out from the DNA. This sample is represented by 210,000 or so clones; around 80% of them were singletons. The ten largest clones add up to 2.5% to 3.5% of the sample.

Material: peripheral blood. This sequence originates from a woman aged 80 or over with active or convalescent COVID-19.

The CDR3 has the sequence CASSFRVGEQYF. The base sequence is TGTGCCAGCAGCTTCAGGGTTGGGGAGCAGTACTTC. The sequence is built from TRBV5-6 and TRBJ2-7, and possibly TRBD1, on 5 matching bases. In the germline V gene, CDR1 corresponds to SGHDT and CDR2 to YYEEEE. Taken from cysteine to phenylalanine, the CDR3 has 12 residues. Solely the CDR3 DNA is kept, with 36 bases framed from the first base. Trimming removed 2 bases from V and 7 bases from J, leaving 10 bases between the germline ends.